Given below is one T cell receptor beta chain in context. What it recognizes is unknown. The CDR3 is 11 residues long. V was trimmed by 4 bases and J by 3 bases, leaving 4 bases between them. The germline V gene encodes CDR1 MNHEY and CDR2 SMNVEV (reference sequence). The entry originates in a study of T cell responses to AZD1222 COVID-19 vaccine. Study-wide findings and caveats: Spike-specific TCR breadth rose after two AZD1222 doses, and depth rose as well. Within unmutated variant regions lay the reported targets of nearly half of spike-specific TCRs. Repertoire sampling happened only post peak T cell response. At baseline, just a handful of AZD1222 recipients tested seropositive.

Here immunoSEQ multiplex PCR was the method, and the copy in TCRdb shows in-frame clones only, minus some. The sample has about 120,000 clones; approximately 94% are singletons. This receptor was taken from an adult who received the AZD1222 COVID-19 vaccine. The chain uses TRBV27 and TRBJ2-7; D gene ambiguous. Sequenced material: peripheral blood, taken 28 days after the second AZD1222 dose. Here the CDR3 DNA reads TGTGCCAGCAGTTCTATCTACGAGCAGTACTTC. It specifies CASSSIYEQYF.